A selection of T cell receptor beta chains follows, all from one sample in a study of beta chain features in type 1 diabetes. Generated by immunoSEQ multiplex PCR, the TCRdb table keeps only in-frame clones and is missing some. The sample consists of 500,000 to 800,000 clones, under 15% of them appearing once. Sequenced: naive CD4+ T cells from blood. These receptors originate from a man aged 25-45 years with type 1 diabetes. Both conserved end residues are part of each CDR3. Fields, in order: V gene, J gene, D gene, clone size, CDR3 DNA, CDR3 protein. The D gene is left open where the match is weak. The size entry is marked missing in some rows and otherwise reads once, few, many or a size class.

>TRBV10-3|TRBJ1-6|.|.
TGTGCCATCAAGGCAGGGGAAGGTAATTCACCCCTCCACTTT
CAIKAGEGNSPLHF
>TRBV27|TRBJ2-5|TRBD1|few
TGTGCCAGCAGTTCATCCCGACAGGGGGCAATTCCGGGGACCCAGTACTTC
CASSSSRQGAIPGTQYF
>TRBV25-1|TRBJ1-2|TRBD1|.
TGTGCCAGCAGTGCCCCCGGGACAGGGATTAACTATGGCTACACCTTC
CASSAPGTGINYGYTF
>TRBV19|TRBJ1-2|TRBD1|few
TGTGCCAGTTTGCCGGGACAGGGCTTTAACTATGGCTACACCTTC
CASLPGQGFNYGYTF
>TRBV5-4|TRBJ1-1|.|.
TGTGCCAGCAGCTCGTTTACAGGGATCACTGAAGCTTTCTTT
CASSSFTGITEAFF
>TRBV12-5|TRBJ2-1|.|few
TGTGCTAGTGGTCCGGGCCCAGGGAATGAGCAGTTCTTC
CASGPGPGNEQFF
>TRBV7-9|TRBJ2-7|.|.
TGTGCCAGCAGCTTAGGACCAGATTCCTACGAGCAGTACTTC
CASSLGPDSYEQYF
>TRBV4-2|TRBJ2-5|.|.
TGTGCCAGCCCCGAGGGGGGCCCGCAAGAGACCCAGTACTTC
CASPEGGPQETQYF
>TRBV5-8|TRBJ2-5|TRBD1|.
TGTGCCAGCAGCAAGGGACAGCCTGGTGAGACCCAGTACTTC
CASSKGQPGETQYF
>TRBV25-1|TRBJ1-2|.|few
TGTGCCAGCAGTGGCCAGGGGTGGGGAGAGTATGGCTACACCTTC
CASSGQGWGEYGYTF
>TRBV7-2|TRBJ1-1|.|.
TGTGCCAGCAGAGGCAGGGAAACCACTGAAGCTTTCTTT
CASRGRETTEAFF
>TRBV7-2|TRBJ1-2|TRBD1|few
TGTGCCAGCAGCTTATGGGGACAGCGCTATGGCTACACCTTC
CASSLWGQRYGYTF
>TRBV6-5|TRBJ2-3|.|.
TGTGCCAGCAGTCGGACAGTACTATTAGATACGCAGTATTTT
CASSRTVLLDTQYF
>TRBV9|TRBJ2-7|.|.
TGTGCCAGCAGCCATCCGATAGGGACCGCTACTTGGGGCTACGAGCAGTACTTC
CASSHPIGTATWGYEQYF
>TRBV30|TRBJ1-4|TRBD1|.
TGTGCCTGGAATAACCAGGGGGCGTGGGGTGAAAAACTGTTTTTT
CAWNNQGAWGEKLFF
>TRBV9|TRBJ2-5|.|.
TGTGCCAGCAGCGTAGCTACGGGGGGCGCAGAGACCCAGTACTTC
CASSVATGGAETQYF
>TRBV25-1|TRBJ1-3|.|few
TGTGCCAGCACTGCTGGAAACACCATATATTTT
CASTAGNTIYF
>TRBV7-2|TRBJ2-5|.|few
TGTGCCAGCAGCCAACAACAAGAGACCCAGTACTTC
CASSQQQETQYF
>TRBV2|TRBJ1-3|.|few
TGTGCCAGCAGTTTACAGGGACACTCTGGAAACACCATATATTTT
CASSLQGHSGNTIYF
>TRBV19|TRBJ2-3|TRBD2|few
TGTGCCAGTAGTACGGCTAGCGGGGTAACAGATACGCAGTATTTT
CASSTASGVTDTQYF
>TRBV2|TRBJ1-3|.|few
TGTGCCAGCAGTGGGTTGCAGGGCCGCGGGGGAAACACCATATATTTT
CASSGLQGRGGNTIYF
>TRBV5-1|TRBJ2-7|TRBD1|.
TGCGCCAGCAGCTTGGGGACAGGGTACGAGCAGTACTTC
CASSLGTGYEQYF
>TRBV7-2|TRBJ1-6|TRBD1|.
TGTGCCAGCAGCTTAGCCCAGACAGGGAATAATTCACCCCTCCACTTT
CASSLAQTGNNSPLHF
>TRBV5-1|TRBJ2-5|.|few
TGCGCCAGCAGTTCGATAACCGGGGCTCAAGAGACCCAGTACTTC
CASSSITGAQETQYF
>TRBV25-1|TRBJ1-2|.|few
TGTGCCAGCAGTGAAACCCGAAGGGATGGCTACACCTTC
CASSETRRDGYTF
>TRBV30|TRBJ2-7|.|few
TGTGCCTGGAGTATGACAGGCCCAGAGCAGTACTTC
CAWSMTGPEQYF
>TRBV20-1|TRBJ1-1|.|.
TGCAGTGTCCATGAGGAGGGGAGGATCTTT
CSVHEEGRIF
>TRBV2|TRBJ2-6|.|.
TGTGCCAGCAGTGAAGAGGGGTCTGGGGCCAACGTCCTGACTTTC
CASSEEGSGANVLTF
>TRBV5-4|TRBJ2-7|.|.
TGTGCCAGCAGCCGGGCAGGGGCGCGACGCGAGCAGTACTTC
CASSRAGARREQYF
>TRBV7-2|TRBJ2-7|.|few
TGTGCCAGCAGCTCCATACCCTACGAGCAGTACTTC
CASSSIPYEQYF
>TRBV14|TRBJ2-5|.|few
TGTGCCAGCAGCCGGGGGGCATCAGAGACCCAGTACTTC
CASSRGASETQYF
>TRBV2|TRBJ1-5|.|once
TGTGCCAGCAGCCTACACAATCAGCCCCAGCATTTT
CASSLHNQPQHF
>TRBV4-3|TRBJ2-6|.|.
TGCGCCAGCAGCCAAGATCATAGGGCATCTGGGGCCAACGTCCTGACTTTC
CASSQDHRASGANVLTF
>TRBV20-1|TRBJ2-3|.|few
TGCAGTGCTAGCCCGGTAGATACGCAGTATTTT
CSASPVDTQYF
>TRBV7-2|TRBJ1-5|.|.
TGTGCCAGCAGTCCGCCTGGGGGAAATCAGCCCCAGCATTTT
CASSPPGGNQPQHF
>TRBV4-3|TRBJ2-2|.|few
TGCGCCAGCAGCCAAGATCGAACAACGACCGGGGAGCTGTTTTTT
CASSQDRTTTGELFF
>TRBV9|TRBJ2-2|.|few
TGTGCCAGCAGCGTGACAGGACTGAACACCGGGGAGCTGTTTTTT
CASSVTGLNTGELFF
>TRBV7-6|TRBJ2-7|.|.
TGTGCCAGCAGCTTAGGACCGGCCGTGAACGAGCAGTACTTC
CASSLGPAVNEQYF
>TRBV7-6|TRBJ1-3|.|.
TGTGCCAGCAGCTCCCCCAGGGCGGGAGGAAACACCATATATTTT
CASSSPRAGGNTIYF
>TRBV5-1|TRBJ1-2|.|few
TGCGCCAGCAGCGGGACGGCACGCTCCTCCGGCTACACCTTC
CASSGTARSSGYTF
>TRBV6-5|TRBJ1-3|.|few
TGTGCCAGCAGTTTGCCTGGGGAAAACACCATATATTTT
CASSLPGENTIYF
>TRBV7-9|TRBJ1-2|.|.
TGTGCCAGCAGTTCACCTCCCGGGACCCTCTATGGCTACACCTTC
CASSSPPGTLYGYTF
>TRBV29-1|TRBJ1-2|TRBD1|.
TGCAGCGTTGAAGACCTGACAGGGGTGGTAAACTATGGCTACACCTTC
CSVEDLTGVVNYGYTF
>TRBV7-9|TRBJ1-4|.|.
TGTGCCAGCAGCTTAGAAAGGGCGGACTCTAATGAAAAACTGTTTTTT
CASSLERADSNEKLFF
>TRBV7-9|TRBJ1-6|.|few
TGTGCCAGCAGGGTTGATGGTGGGGGCGATTCACCCCTCCACTTT
CASRVDGGGDSPLHF
>TRBV7-2|TRBJ1-2|.|.
TGTGCCAGCAGCTCCCGCGAAGGTCGGTATGGCTACACCTTC
CASSSREGRYGYTF
>TRBV9|TRBJ2-3|.|.
TGTGCCAGCAGCGTAGCCCCCAGCACAGATACGCAGTATTTT
CASSVAPSTDTQYF
>TRBV7-8|TRBJ1-4|TRBD1|.
TGTGCCAGCAGCCCAATGGGACAGGGTACGGAAAAACTGTTTTTT
CASSPMGQGTEKLFF
>TRBV7-9|TRBJ1-1|.|few
TGTGCCAGCAGCTCCCACCCTACGGGGACGAACACTGAAGCTTTCTTT
CASSSHPTGTNTEAFF
>TRBV27|TRBJ2-7|.|few
TGTGCCAGCAGTCCCCACCACAGGAATTACTACGAGCAGTACTTC
CASSPHHRNYYEQYF
>TRBV6-6|TRBJ2-4|.|.
TGTGCCAGCAGTTACTCGGAAACAGGGCAGTACTTC
CASSYSETGQYF
>TRBV7-2|TRBJ2-7|TRBD1|.
TGTGCCAGCAGCTTAGCACGGGGACAGGGGTACGAGCAGTACTTC
CASSLARGQGYEQYF
>TRBV6-5|TRBJ2-4|.|.
TGTGCCAGCGGTCCCCCGGAGAACATTCAGTACTTC
CASGPPENIQYF
>TRBV5-4|TRBJ2-5|TRBD2|.
TGTGCCAGCAGCCCGGGACTAGCGGGGGCCGGGGAGACCCAGTACTTC
CASSPGLAGAGETQYF
>TRBV5-6|TRBJ1-3|.|.
TGTGCCAGCAGCAGGCCCCCTGGAAACACCATATATTTT
CASSRPPGNTIYF
>TRBV4-1|TRBJ1-2|TRBD1|few
TGCGCCAGCAGCCGCCCGGGACAGGTTAACTATGGCTACACCTTC
CASSRPGQVNYGYTF
>TRBV18|TRBJ2-7|.|few
TGTGCCAGCTCACCAGTGGACACCTCCTACGAGCAGTACTTC
CASSPVDTSYEQYF